A selection of T cell receptor beta chains follows, all from one sample in a study of CXCR3-negative and CXCR3-positive naive CD8 T cells. TCRdb reprocessed the 5' RACE reads and reports one entry per CDR3 protein, with no DNA. Its listing shows thousands of distinct CDR3 sequences. The sequencing input was naive CXCR3- CD8+ T cells from blood. Receptor source: a human donor in good health. Some clones in this sample may be carry-over from other donors' samples. The CDR3 runs from the conserved cysteine through the conserved F or W. Fields, in order: V gene, J gene, clone size, CDR3 protein. Size values are once, few and many counts, or a class for expanded clones, and some rows have none.

>TRBV20-1|TRBJ1-4|-
CSARDSTVEKLFF
>TRBV6-1|TRBJ1-5|medium-sized
CASSEGRAGGHYGQPQHF
>TRBV14|TRBJ1-4|medium-sized
CASSYRTGGNEKLFF
>TRBV29-1|TRBJ1-1|medium-sized
CSVGPGDTEAFF
>TRBV18|TRBJ2-2|medium-sized
CASSPPFGGSANTGELFF
>TRBV29-1|TRBJ2-1|-
CSVLPSFSNEQFF
>TRBV20-1|TRBJ2-7|-
CSAPRQGRFHLEQYF
>TRBV20-1|TRBJ2-7|medium-sized
CSASPRQETYEQYF
>TRBV2|TRBJ2-1|-
CASTGVREQFF
>TRBV6-5|TRBJ1-1|-
CASATGRGTEAFF
>TRBV12-3/TRBV12-4|TRBJ1-6|medium-sized
CASSSGQSPLHF
>TRBV2|TRBJ1-2|-
CASSGPGQVPQSGLANYGYTF
>TRBV14|TRBJ1-1|medium-sized
CASSQPGQGGMAFF
>TRBV20-1|TRBJ1-1|medium-sized
CSARGGLGNTEAFF
>TRBV7-2|TRBJ2-3|medium-sized
CASSQTGEGYTQYF
>TRBV3-1|TRBJ2-5|medium-sized
CASSHPWAGVKQETQYF
>TRBV7-9|TRBJ2-5|medium-sized
CASSFLGGEETQYF
>TRBV18|TRBJ1-5|-
CASSPRDGGNQPQHF
>TRBV6-2/TRBV6-3|TRBJ2-1|-
CASSYRGLGVIPNNEQFF
>TRBV15|TRBJ2-7|-
CATSNRDFQGARDYEQYF
>TRBV24-1|TRBJ1-4|medium-sized
CATSGSGVGEKLFF
>TRBV2|TRBJ2-5|-
CAILGVRGETQYF
>TRBV5-1|TRBJ1-2|medium-sized
CASSPPGTDYGYTF
>TRBV6-2/TRBV6-3|TRBJ2-7|-
CASSYFRSDEQYF
>TRBV21-1|TRBJ2-5|-
CASSNQRDFIVYGETQYF
>TRBV13|TRBJ2-2|-
CASSLGTGELFF
>TRBV13|TRBJ2-4|-
CASSNSGLTAKNIQYF
>TRBV12-5|TRBJ1-1|-
CASGFPQRGTQSFF
>TRBV15|TRBJ2-7|-
CATSRDLADYEQYF
>TRBV5-1|TRBJ2-1|medium-sized
CASSPPVSGGSYNEQFF
>TRBV29-1|TRBJ2-5|medium-sized
CSVEERNETQYF
>TRBV21-1|TRBJ2-6|medium-sized
CASSFNGGITGANVLTF
>TRBV29-1|TRBJ1-2|-
CSVVLLSYGYTF
>TRBV6-1|TRBJ2-7|-
CASSPIERGGLEQYF
>TRBV29-1|TRBJ2-7|-
CSVGPGTNYEQYF
>TRBV12-3/TRBV12-4|TRBJ2-1|medium-sized
CASRGLAGEGPYNEQFF
>TRBV29-1|TRBJ2-2|-
CSSSGPNTGELFF
>TRBV9|TRBJ2-1|-
CASSVLAGVNNEQFF
>TRBV18|TRBJ2-7|-
CASSHPQEGAYEQYF
>TRBV20-1|TRBJ1-1|-
CSASPFSRGIRNTEAFF
>TRBV5-1|TRBJ2-7|-
CASSFRQSYEQYF
>TRBV6-2/TRBV6-3|TRBJ1-2|medium-sized
CASSYPRTDGYTF
>TRBV12-3/TRBV12-4|TRBJ2-1|-
CASRPPGLANEQFF
>TRBV6-5|TRBJ2-5|-
CASSYASQETQYF
>TRBV20-1|TRBJ2-7|medium-sized
CSARDRLAADYEQYF
>TRBV3-1|TRBJ1-1|-
CASSQEGRGTEAFF
>TRBV11-3|TRBJ2-7|-
CASSFNGPAYEQYF
>TRBV29-1|TRBJ2-3|medium-sized
CSVTSSWGLNTQYF
>TRBV27|TRBJ2-7|medium-sized
CASGAGAYEQYF
>TRBV29-1|TRBJ2-2|-
CSATGQDTGELFF